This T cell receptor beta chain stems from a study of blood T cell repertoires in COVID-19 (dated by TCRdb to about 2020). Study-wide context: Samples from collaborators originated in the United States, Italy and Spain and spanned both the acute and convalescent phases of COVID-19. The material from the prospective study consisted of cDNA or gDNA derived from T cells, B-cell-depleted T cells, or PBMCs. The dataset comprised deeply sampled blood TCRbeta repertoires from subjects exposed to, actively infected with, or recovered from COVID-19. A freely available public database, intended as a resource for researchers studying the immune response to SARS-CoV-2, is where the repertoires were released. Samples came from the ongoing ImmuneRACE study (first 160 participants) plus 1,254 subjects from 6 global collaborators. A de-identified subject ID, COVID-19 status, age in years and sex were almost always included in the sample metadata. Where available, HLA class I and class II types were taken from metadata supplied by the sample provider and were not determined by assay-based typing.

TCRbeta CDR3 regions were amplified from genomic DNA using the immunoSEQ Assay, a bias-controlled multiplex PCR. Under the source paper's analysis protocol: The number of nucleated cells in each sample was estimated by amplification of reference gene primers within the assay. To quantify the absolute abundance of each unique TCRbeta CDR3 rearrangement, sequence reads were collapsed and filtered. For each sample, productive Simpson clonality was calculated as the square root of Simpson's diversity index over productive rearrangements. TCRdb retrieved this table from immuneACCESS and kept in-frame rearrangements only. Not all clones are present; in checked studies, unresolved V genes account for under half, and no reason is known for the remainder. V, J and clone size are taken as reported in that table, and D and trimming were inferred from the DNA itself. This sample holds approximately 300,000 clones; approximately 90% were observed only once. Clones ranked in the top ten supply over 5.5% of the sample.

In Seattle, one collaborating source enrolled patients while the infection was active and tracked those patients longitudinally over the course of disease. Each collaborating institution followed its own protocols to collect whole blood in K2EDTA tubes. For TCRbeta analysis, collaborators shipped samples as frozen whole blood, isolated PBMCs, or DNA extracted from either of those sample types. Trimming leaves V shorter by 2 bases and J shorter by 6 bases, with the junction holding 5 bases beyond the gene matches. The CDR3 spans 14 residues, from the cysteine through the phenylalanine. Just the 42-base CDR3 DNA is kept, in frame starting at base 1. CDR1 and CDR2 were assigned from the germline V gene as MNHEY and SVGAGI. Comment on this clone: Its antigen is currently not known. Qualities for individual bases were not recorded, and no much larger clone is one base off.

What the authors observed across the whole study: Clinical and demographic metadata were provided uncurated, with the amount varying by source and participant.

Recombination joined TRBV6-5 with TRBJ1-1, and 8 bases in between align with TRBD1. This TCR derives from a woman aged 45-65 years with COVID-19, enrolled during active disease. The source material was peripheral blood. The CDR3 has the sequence CASSYNTGGPEAFF. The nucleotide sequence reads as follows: TGTGCCAGCAGTTACAACACAGGGGGACCTGAAGCTTTCTTT.